Listed below are T cell receptor beta chains from one sample, sequenced in a study of T cell responses to AZD1222 COVID-19 vaccine. The repertoire was sequenced with immunoSEQ multiplex PCR; TCRdb's copy has only in-frame clones and lacks some. This table has some 150,000 clones, approximately 90% appearing once. The input for sequencing was peripheral blood, taken on day 0 of AZD1222 vaccination. The source is an adult in good health. CDR3s include the opening cysteine and the closing phenylalanine or tryptophan. Fields, in order: J gene, V gene, CDR3 protein.

j_gene: TRBJ1-5; v_gene: TRBV3-1/TRBV3-2; CDR3aa: CASSQGVPQPQHF
j_gene: TRBJ1-1; v_gene: TRBV14; CDR3aa: CASSQKQVYTEAFF
j_gene: TRBJ2-3; v_gene: TRBV10-1; CDR3aa: CASSLCLAGREVGTDTQYF
j_gene: TRBJ1-5; v_gene: TRBV9; CDR3aa: CASSASADRSNQPQHF
j_gene: TRBJ2-5; v_gene: TRBV7-8; CDR3aa: CASSLRQARQVETQYF
j_gene: TRBJ1-3; v_gene: TRBV14; CDR3aa: CASSQVRTGAGNTIYF
j_gene: TRBJ2-1; v_gene: TRBV27; CDR3aa: CASSLLDSYNEQFF
j_gene: TRBJ2-1; v_gene: TRBV28; CDR3aa: CASSPPVASSYNEQFF
j_gene: TRBJ1-1; v_gene: TRBV23-1; CDR3aa: CASSQSTRGTEAFF
j_gene: TRBJ1-5; v_gene: TRBV7-2; CDR3aa: CASSRDRGGNQPQHF
j_gene: TRBJ2-7; v_gene: TRBV5-1; CDR3aa: CASSLDSGGIYEQYF
j_gene: TRBJ1-2; v_gene: TRBV4-1; CDR3aa: CASSQGSVAGGGYTF
j_gene: TRBJ1-2; v_gene: TRBV28; CDR3aa: CASSLGGANYGYTF
j_gene: TRBJ2-1; v_gene: TRBV11-2; CDR3aa: CASSLFAGTSGKNEQFF
j_gene: TRBJ2-1; v_gene: TRBV19; CDR3aa: CASSIEGRGPYNEQFF
j_gene: TRBJ2-1; v_gene: TRBV6-4; CDR3aa: CASSDSGDILHEQFF
j_gene: TRBJ2-7; v_gene: TRBV27; CDR3aa: CASSFRGAYEQYF
j_gene: TRBJ2-7; v_gene: TRBV29-1; CDR3aa: CSANRGARGGPYEQYF
j_gene: TRBJ2-5; v_gene: TRBV19; CDR3aa: CASSYGTSTGETQYF
j_gene: TRBJ2-7; v_gene: TRBV7-3; CDR3aa: CASSLPRTDPYEQYF
j_gene: TRBJ2-1; v_gene: TRBV30; CDR3aa: CAWSIGGVHNEQFF
j_gene: TRBJ2-1; v_gene: TRBV19; CDR3aa: CASSIRQGAGNEQFF
j_gene: TRBJ1-2; v_gene: TRBV5-6; CDR3aa: CASSLDSAYTF
j_gene: TRBJ1-2; v_gene: TRBV11-2; CDR3aa: CASSLAVTATNYGYTF
j_gene: TRBJ2-5; v_gene: TRBV3-1/TRBV3-2; CDR3aa: CASSQASGGKTQYF
j_gene: TRBJ1-2; v_gene: TRBV11-2; CDR3aa: CASSPTDGGFDYTF
j_gene: TRBJ1-1; v_gene: TRBV18; CDR3aa: CASSPPGRAGHTEAFF
j_gene: TRBJ2-1; v_gene: TRBV4-3; CDR3aa: CASSQESRATWEQFF
j_gene: TRBJ1-4; v_gene: TRBV7-9; CDR3aa: CASSLEVEKLFF
j_gene: TRBJ2-2; v_gene: TRBV5-1; CDR3aa: CASSLNTGELFF
j_gene: TRBJ1-5; v_gene: TRBV30; CDR3aa: CAWSPPGGIRQPQHF